This T cell receptor beta chain is from a study of T cells in localized non-small cell lung cancer. General observations from the study: The tumor had only one region sequenced, so heterogeneity remains possible. Uninvolved adjacent lung, not tumor, had the highest T cell clonality. When the top 100 tumor clones were examined, a median roughly 62 of them also appeared in the adjacent lung, which was paired and uninvolved. Greater T cell density in blood accompanied longer overall survival.

With regard to this clone: What it binds is unknown.

Some clones are missing from TCRdb's copy, which holds only in-frame ones; the method was immunoSEQ multiplex PCR. Counted here are roughly 20,000 clones, around 84% occurring once; the ten biggest clones make up about 2.4%. Germline V CDR1 and CDR2: SGHRS, YFSETQ. V was cut by 0 bases and J by 8 bases, with 11 bases left in between. The CDR3 is 13 residues long. The sequencing here drew on peripheral blood, taken before any cancer treatment. This chain links TRBV5-1 with TRBJ1-1; D possibly corresponds to TRBD1 (6 bases). The sequence was collected from a man aged 35-69 years with stage I lung adenocarcinoma. The CDR3 region has the DNA TGCGCCAGCAGCTTGGAAATGGGGACAGAAGCTTTCTTT. Translating it yields CASSLEMGTEAFF.